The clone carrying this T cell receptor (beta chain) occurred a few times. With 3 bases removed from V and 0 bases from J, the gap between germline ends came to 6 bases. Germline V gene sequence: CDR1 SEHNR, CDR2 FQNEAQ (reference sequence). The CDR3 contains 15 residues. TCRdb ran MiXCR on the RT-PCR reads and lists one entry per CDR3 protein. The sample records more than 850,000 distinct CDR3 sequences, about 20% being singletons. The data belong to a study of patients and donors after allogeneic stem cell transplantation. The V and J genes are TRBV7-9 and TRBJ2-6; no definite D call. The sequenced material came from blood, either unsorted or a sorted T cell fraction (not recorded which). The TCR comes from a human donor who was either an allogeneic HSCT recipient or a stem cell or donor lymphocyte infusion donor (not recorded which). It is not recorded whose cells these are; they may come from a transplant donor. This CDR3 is CASSFPRSGANVLTF. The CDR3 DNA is TGTGCCAGCAGCTTCCCACGCTCTGGGGCCAACGTCCTGACTTTC.